This T cell receptor (beta chain) was sequenced for a study of CD8 T cells in ankylosing spondylitis. Study results and limitations: A TCR beta motif of under 10 highly homologous variants seemed to mark ankylosing spondylitis blood.

As for this clonotype: Its antigen is currently unknown.

Trimming took off 4 bases at V and 1 base at J, with 8 bases between the two ends. The CDR3 covers 13 residues. One entry per CDR3 protein results from TCRdb running MiXCR on the 5' RACE reads. Seen here are over 700,000 distinct CDR3 sequences, around 20% observed once, and the top ten hold about 20%. This chain joins TRBV12-3 or TRBV12-4 and TRBJ2-7; D gene ambiguous. The TCR comes from a male donor with ankylosing spondylitis. The sample consisted of blood, either unsorted or a sorted T cell fraction (not recorded which). In DNA form, the CDR3 reads TGTGCCAGCAGTTCTCCAGTGTCCTACGAGCAGTACTTC. Amino acids: CASSSPVSYEQYF.